Each of the 23 T cell receptor beta chains below was sequenced from the same sample in a study of Ad26.COV2.S vaccination and SARS-CoV-2 variants (dated by TCRdb to the early 2020s). Library creation used the immunoSEQ multiplex PCR assay. TCRdb mirrors the immuneACCESS table, restricted to in-frame sequences. Some clones are absent from its copies; in checked studies, under half trace to an unresolved V gene, and the reason for the others is unknown. The sample table shows 200,000 to 300,000 clones, and approximately 87% are seen once. The top ten hold around 10% of the sample. This specimen's treatment or condition label, per the study, means: roughly 20 received Ad26.COV2.S at low or high dose, single or two shots; several received placebo; per-sample allocation not given. For vaccine and placebo recipients, the sequenced repertoires came from samples collected on day 63 after the first injection.

The sequencing here drew on peripheral blood, taken in a trial of Ad26.COV2.S vaccine versus placebo. These receptors originate from a person between 18 and 60 years old who received the Ad26.COV2.S COVID-19 vaccine or a placebo.

The chain has TRBV27 and TRBJ1-1; maybe TRBD1 (5 bases). This CDR3 spans 16 amino acids. Per germline, CDR1 MNHEY and CDR2 SMNVEV (reference sequence). With 1 base removed from V and 4 bases from J, the gap between germline ends came to 16 bases. The CDR3 nucleotides read TGTGCCAGCAGTTTATACATCGGTGTGGGGCCCACTGAAGCTTTCTTT. The encoded protein is CASSLYIGVGPTEAFF.

The chain uses TRBV28 and TRBJ1-4, with no clear D. The CDR3 runs to 14 residues. Germline CDR1 is MDHEN and CDR2 is SYDVKM. V lost 6 bases to trimming and J lost 7 bases, with 15 bases between them. The CDR3 protein is CASRTQDGSEKLFF. The CDR3 DNA reads as TGTGCCAGCAGAACCCAGGACGGCAGTGAAAAACTGTTTTTT.

V and J are TRBV6-2 or TRBV6-3 and TRBJ2-5; weak D call: TRBD1 (5 bases). The CDR3 loop spans 13 amino acids. Trimming removed 4 bases at V and 6 bases at J, with 12 bases between. Germline V lookup: CDR1 MNHEY, CDR2 SVGEGT. The CDR3 here is CASSLAGMQTQYF. The CDR3 nucleotides are TGTGCCAGCAGTTTAGCAGGGATGCAGACCCAGTACTTC.

The chain carries TRBV18 and TRBJ1-1, with TRBD1 matching 7 bases. The V gene end was trimmed by 4 bases and the J gene end by 0 bases; junction bases not matched to a gene: 5. CDR1 is KGHSH and CDR2 is LQKENI in the germline V gene. This CDR3 region has 15 residues. In DNA, the CDR3 is TGTGCCAGCTCACGCCGGGACAGTCTGAACACTGAAGCTTTCTTT. Its protein product is CASSRRDSLNTEAFF.

This sequence joins TRBV6-5 and TRBJ2-7; D not resolved. Germline V gene data show CDR1 as MNHEY and CDR2 as SVGAGI. The CDR3 consists of 13 residues. With 8 bases removed from V and 4 bases from J, the gap between germline ends came to 15 bases. CDR3 in DNA: TGTGCCAGCGTGATATCCATGGGATACGAGCAGTACTTC. Protein sequence: CASVISMGYEQYF.

The V and J genes are TRBV5-1 and TRBJ1-2, with D maybe TRBD1 (5 bases). Germline V CDR1 and CDR2: SGHRS, YFSETQ. The CDR3 spans 12 residues. V lost 1 base to trimming and J lost 8 bases, with 9 bases between them. This chain's CDR3 is CASSLWGVGYTF. The CDR3 DNA sequence: TGCGCCAGCAGCTTGTGGGGGGTCGGCTACACCTTC.

V usage is TRBV2 and J usage is TRBJ1-6; unclear D gene. Per the germline V gene, CDR1 is SNHLY and CDR2 is FYNNEI. Trimming cost V 6 bases and J 4 bases, with 13 bases left between them. CDR3 length: 15 residues. Here the CDR3 DNA reads TGTGCCAGCAGGGGCGCCAGGACTTATAATTCACCCCTCCACTTT. Translation: CASRGARTYNSPLHF. The variable domain in full, with the rest retrieved from reference TRBV2 and TRBJ1-6, is EPEVTQTPSHQVTQMGQEVILRCVPISNHLYFYWYRQILGQKVEFLVSFYNNEISEKSEIFDDQFSVERPDGSNFTLKIRSTKLEDSAMYFCASRGARTYNSPLHFGNGTRLTVT.

V and J are TRBV7-2 and TRBJ1-2, with 7 nucleotides matching TRBD1. V shed 2 bases and J 9 bases; nucleotides not matched to a gene: 6. The CDR3 runs 13 residues. In germline, CDR1 is SGHTA, CDR2 FQGNSA. CDR3 amino acids: CASSLSGGLSYTF. In nucleotides, the CDR3 is TGTGCCAGCAGCTTATCAGGGGGTTTGAGCTACACCTTC. Combining the CDR3 with reference TRBV7-2 and TRBJ1-2 gives the whole variable domain GAGVSQSPSNKVTEKGKDVELRCDPISGHTALYWYRQSLGQGLEFLIYFQGNSAPDKSGLPSDRFSAERTGGSVSTLTIQRTQQEDSAVYLCASSLSGGLSYTFGSGTRLTVV.

The V call is TRBV7-2, the J call TRBJ1-1; weak D call: TRBD1 (6 bases). Trimming took off 7 bases at V and 5 bases at J, with 26 bases between the two ends. Germline V gene data show CDR1 as SGHTA and CDR2 as FQGNSA. The CDR3 contains 17 residues. CDR3 sequence (DNA): TGTGCCAGCAACCCCTTCAGGCCTTTCGGGGGCGCGACTGAAGCTTTCTTT. This sequence encodes CASNPFRPFGGATEAFF.

The V call is TRBV19, the J call TRBJ2-1, with TRBD2 matching 9 bases. The V gene's germline CDR1 is LNHDA and CDR2 SQIVND (reference sequence). After removal of 3 bases from V and 9 bases from J, the junction contained 9 bases not matched to a gene. This CDR3 spans 15 amino acids. CDR3 region: CASSISGRSVGEQFF. The DNA of the CDR3 is TGTGCCAGTAGTATTAGCGGGAGATCCGTAGGTGAGCAGTTCTTC.

This chain joins TRBV27 and TRBJ2-1, with 7 bases aligning to TRBD1. The CDR3 runs to 17 residues. After removal of 2 bases from V and 6 bases from J, the junction contained 13 bases not matched to a gene. The germline V gene has CDR1 MNHEY and CDR2 SMNVEV (reference sequence). The DNA for the CDR3 is TGTGCCAGCAGTTTAATCGCAAACAGGGGAATGGGCAATGAGCAGTTCTTC. Its translation is CASSLIANRGMGNEQFF.

This clone was counted once. The chain's CDR3 is CASSLGPSYMNTEAFF. Written as DNA, the CDR3 is TGTGCCAGCAGCTTAGGCCCCAGCTACATGAACACTGAAGCTTTCTTT. The chain uses TRBV7-3 and TRBJ1-1; D remains unclear. CDR3 length equals 16 residues. Per the germline V gene, CDR1 is SGHTA and CDR2 is FQGTGA. The V end lost 2 bases, the J end lost 0 bases, and 13 bases lay between the germline ends.

This clone was found a few times. This chain connects TRBV19 to TRBJ2-1; a possible D gene is TRBD1 (5 bases). Trimming took off 4 bases at V and 5 bases at J, with 18 bases between the two ends. CDR3 length: 16 residues. CDR1 and CDR2 from the germline V gene are LNHDA and SQIVND (reference sequence). As DNA, the CDR3 is TGTGCCAGTAGTACCAGAGACAGTTCCCTTAACAATGAGCAGTTCTTC. This codes for CASSTRDSSLNNEQFF.

V and J are TRBV7-6 and TRBJ2-1, with TRBD2 matching 14 bases. Germline assignment: CDR1 SGHVS and CDR2 FNYEAQ. This CDR3 is built from 17 residues. V was pared by 5 bases and J by 6 bases, with 9 bases of the junction left unmatched. The CDR3 DNA reads TGTGCCAGCAGCACGCCCGGGACTAGCGGGAGCATCAATGAGCAGTTCTTC. This sequence encodes CASSTPGTSGSINEQFF.

The CDR3 spells CASSLDGKGYQETQYF. The CDR3 DNA follows: TGTGCCAGCAGCTTAGACGGCAAAGGGTACCAAGAGACCCAGTACTTC. The V call is TRBV11-3, the J call TRBJ2-5; D remains ambiguous. CDR3 length equals 16 residues. Deletions cut 0 bases from V and 0 bases from J, with 11 bases between. CDR1 and CDR2 from the germline V gene are SGHNT and YENEEA.

This clone was detected a few times. The V gene is TRBV28, the J gene TRBJ1-5; D is uncertain. Deletions cut 11 bases from V and 2 bases from J, with 7 bases between. The CDR3 length is 11 residues. CDR1 MDHEN and CDR2 SYDVKM come from the germline V gene. CDR3 sequence: CAVQGNQPQHF. CDR3 DNA sequence: TGTGCCGTGCAGGGCAATCAGCCCCAGCATTTT. The full variable domain, its missing parts supplied by reference TRBV28 and TRBJ1-5, is DVKVTQSSRYLVKRTGEKVFLECVQDMDHENMFWYRQDPGLGLRLIYFSYDVKMKEKGDIPEGYSVSREKKERFSLILESASTNQTSMYLCAVQGNQPQHFGDGTRLSIL.

This chain uses TRBV5-5 with TRBJ2-2, with D unclear. There are 15 residues in the CDR3. The V end lost 3 bases, the J end lost 5 bases, and 14 bases lay between the germline ends. The germline CDR1 and CDR2 sequences are SGHKS and YYEKEE (reference sequence). The CDR3 DNA follows: TGTGCCAGCAGCTCGAAGGTTTTAATGACCGGGGAGCTGTTTTTT. It translates to CASSSKVLMTGELFF.

This clone was seen just once. V usage is TRBV4-1 and J usage is TRBJ2-1; D is perhaps TRBD1 or TRBD2 (8 bases each). V gave up 4 bases and J gave up 2 bases, with 12 bases separating them. Germline CDR1 MGHRA, CDR2 YSYEKL. The length of the CDR3 is 15 residues. The CDR3 reads CASSLAGQAYNEQFF. CDR3 in DNA: TGCGCCAGCAGCCTAGCGGGACAGGCCTACAATGAGCAGTTCTTC.

V is TRBV5-1 and J is TRBJ2-3, with 9 bases aligning to TRBD2. This CDR3 comprises 16 residues. The germline CDR1 and CDR2 sequences are SGHRS and YFSETQ. The ends lost 4 bases at V and 3 bases at J; junction bases unmatched: 9. The CDR3 region has the DNA TGCGCCAGCAGCCCAGTTATAGCGGGAGTAACAGATACGCAGTATTTT. Protein product: CASSPVIAGVTDTQYF.

The chain employs TRBV4-3 and TRBJ1-1; 9 nucleotides match TRBD1. This CDR3 is built from 16 residues. Germline V gene lookup returns CDR1 LGHNA and CDR2 YSLEER. With V trimmed by 0 bases and J by 3 bases, 5 bases remained unmatched. The CDR3 spells CASSQETQGADTEAFF. Here the CDR3 DNA reads TGCGCCAGCAGCCAAGAGACACAGGGGGCGGACACTGAAGCTTTCTTT.

This clone has just one count. The chain has TRBV7-2 and TRBJ1-2; D perhaps matches TRBD1 (5 bases). The CDR3 is made up of 13 amino acids. V was cut by 5 bases and J by 4 bases, with 11 bases left in between. Germline lookup yields CDR1 SGHTA and CDR2 FQGNSA. In DNA form, the CDR3 reads TGTGCCAGCAGCCGACGGGACCTCTATGGCTACACCTTC. This sequence encodes CASSRRDLYGYTF.

DNA of the CDR3: TGTGCCAGCAGCAACCCGTTAAGGAGCTCCTACGAGCAGTACTTC. Its translation: CASSNPLRSSYEQYF. V is TRBV6-2 or TRBV6-3 and J is TRBJ2-7; D gene unclear. Between the trimmed V and J ends, which lost 6 bases and 0 bases, there was a span of 15 bases. CDR1 and CDR2 (germline): MNHEY, SVGEGT. The length of the CDR3 is 15 residues.

The chain is built from TRBV28 and TRBJ2-7; 8 positions agree with TRBD2. The CDR3 has 15 residues. The ends lost 6 bases at V and 2 bases at J; junction bases unmatched: 9. CDR1 MDHEN and CDR2 SYDVKM come from the germline V gene. CDR3: CASRSSGSGAYEQYF. The DNA for the CDR3 is TGTGCCAGCAGGTCCAGCGGGAGCGGGGCCTACGAGCAGTACTTC.